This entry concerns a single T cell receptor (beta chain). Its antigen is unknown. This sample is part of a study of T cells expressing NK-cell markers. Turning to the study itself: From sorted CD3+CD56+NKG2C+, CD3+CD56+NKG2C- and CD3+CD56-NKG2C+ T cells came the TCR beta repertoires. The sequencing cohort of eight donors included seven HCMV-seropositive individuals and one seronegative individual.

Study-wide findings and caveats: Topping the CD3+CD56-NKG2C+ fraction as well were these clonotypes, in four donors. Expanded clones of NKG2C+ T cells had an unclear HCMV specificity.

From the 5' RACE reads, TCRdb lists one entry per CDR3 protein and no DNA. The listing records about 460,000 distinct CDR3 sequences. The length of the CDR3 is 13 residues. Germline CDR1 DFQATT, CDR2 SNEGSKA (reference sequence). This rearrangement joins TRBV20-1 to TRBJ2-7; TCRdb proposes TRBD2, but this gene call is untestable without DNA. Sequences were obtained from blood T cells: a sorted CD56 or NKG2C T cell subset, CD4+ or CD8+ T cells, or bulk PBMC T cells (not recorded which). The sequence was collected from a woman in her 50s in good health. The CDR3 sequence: CSAKPAGGNEQYF.